These T cell receptor beta chains were read from a single sample in a study of T cells after posttransplantation cyclophosphamide. Method: immunoSEQ multiplex PCR; TCRdb's copy keeps in-frame clones and lacks some. The table records 15,000 to 20,000 clones, 85% to 95% of them present only once. The sample in question was CD4+ T cells sorted from blood, obtained after allogeneic stem cell transplant with posttransplant cyclophosphamide. The source is a male patient between 60 and 69 years old who received an allogeneic stem cell transplant from a related donor and was CMV-positive. A share of the T cells may be of graft donor origin. Both conserved end residues are part of each CDR3. A D gene is named only where the DNA matches it firmly. A clone size is listed for some rows: how often the clone was seen (once, few, many), or a class if it is expanded.

TRBV11-3	TRBJ2-3	13	-	-	TGTGCCAGCAGCTTAGGGGCGAAAGATACGCAGTATTTT	CASSLGAKDTQYF
TRBV2	TRBJ2-7	14	-	-	TGTGCCAGCAGGGGGCCGGGTTTCACCTACGAACAGTACTTC	CASRGPGFTYEQYF
TRBV4-1	TRBJ1-5	17	-	-	TGCGCCAGCAGCCAAGTCCGGGGGGGAAACTCCAATCAGCCCCAGCATTTT	CASSQVRGGNSNQPQHF
TRBV7-8	TRBJ1-6	19	-	-	TGTGCCAGCAGCTTCCGTCGGGGGGGGATGAGCTCCTATAATTCACCCCTCCACTTT	CASSFRRGGMSSYNSPLHF
TRBV19	TRBJ2-7	15	-	TRBD1	TGTGCCAGTAGTACCTCCGGGACAGGGGTACGCGAGCAGTACTTC	CASSTSGTGVREQYF
TRBV6-6	TRBJ1-4	15	-	-	TGTGCCAGCAGTTATGGGGCGACAACTAATGAAAAACTGTTTTTT	CASSYGATTNEKLFF
TRBV4-3	TRBJ2-3	16	-	-	TGCGCCAGCAGCCAAGAACGGGCAGGGGGGATAGATACGCAGTATTTT	CASSQERAGGIDTQYF
TRBV4-1	TRBJ2-7	16	-	TRBD1	TGCGCCAGCAGCCAAGATTGGAGACAGGGGACATACGAGCAGTACTTC	CASSQDWRQGTYEQYF
TRBV13	TRBJ1-6	14	-	-	TGTGCCAGCAGCTTACAGGGGAGAAATTCACCCCTCCACTTT	CASSLQGRNSPLHF
TRBV2	TRBJ1-3	14	-	TRBD1	TGTGCCAGCAGCGAACAGGGGGCTGGAAACACCATATATTTT	CASSEQGAGNTIYF
TRBV4-2	TRBJ2-1	14	-	TRBD2	TGTGCCAGCAGCCCCCCCGGGAGGCTAAATGAGCAGTTCTTC	CASSPPGRLNEQFF
TRBV6-5	TRBJ1-2	16	few	TRBD1	TGTGCCAGCAGTTACTCACGGACAGGGGGTGGCTATGGCTACACCTTC	CASSYSRTGGGYGYTF
TRBV7-2	TRBJ2-2	16	-	TRBD2	TGTGCCAGCAGCAAGGGGGGACTAGCTCGCACCGGGGAGCTGTTTTTT	CASSKGGLARTGELFF
TRBV7-9	TRBJ1-1	14	-	TRBD1	TGTGCCAGCAGCTTTAGACAGGGGAACACTGAAGCTTTCTTT	CASSFRQGNTEAFF
TRBV7-2	TRBJ1-2	17	few	-	TGTGCCAGCAGCTCCCGCCAGGGGCCTTTCGCTAACTATGGCTACACCTTC	CASSSRQGPFANYGYTF
TRBV14	TRBJ2-7	12	-	TRBD1	TGTGCCACGGGACAGGGGGCCTACGAGCAGTACTTC	CATGQGAYEQYF
TRBV28	TRBJ2-1	15	-	TRBD1	TGTGCCAGCAGCCCCGGACAGGTTTCCTACAATGAGCAGTTCTTC	CASSPGQVSYNEQFF
TRBV19	TRBJ1-6	14	-	-	TGTGCCAGTAGTAAGCTGGGGCCGGATTCACCCCTCCACTTT	CASSKLGPDSPLHF
TRBV19	TRBJ1-1	13	-	-	TGTGCCAGTAGTTTGAGGCGGAACACTGAAGCTTTCTTT	CASSLRRNTEAFF
TRBV6-4	TRBJ1-2	17	-	TRBD1	TGTGCCAGCAGTGAAACTTTGGGACAGGGATTTACCTATGGCTACACCTTC	CASSETLGQGFTYGYTF
TRBV6-5	TRBJ1-1	15	-	TRBD1	TGTGCCAGCAAGAGACAGGGACAGGGGAACACTGAAGCTTTCTTT	CASKRQGQGNTEAFF
TRBV4-3	TRBJ2-5	16	once	-	TGCGCCAGCAGCCAAGATCTTAATAGCGCCCAAGAGACCCAGTACTTC	CASSQDLNSAQETQYF
TRBV19	TRBJ1-1	14	-	-	TGTGCCAGCGCCCCTCAGGGGCGACGGACTGAAGCTTTCTTT	CASAPQGRRTEAFF
TRBV4-3	TRBJ1-6	17	-	-	TGCGCCAGCAGCCAAGAAAAGAGTGACATTAATAATTCCCCCCTCCACTTT	CASSQEKSDINNSPLHF
TRBV25-1	TRBJ2-1	16	-	TRBD2	TGTGCCAGCAGTGACAGACTAGCGGGGTCTTACAATGAGCAGTTCTTC	CASSDRLAGSYNEQFF
TRBV11-2	TRBJ1-5	13	-	-	TGTGCCAGCAGCTTAGGAATGCGTCAGCCCCAGCATTTT	CASSLGMRQPQHF
TRBV28	TRBJ2-7	16	-	-	TGTGCCAGCAGTCCCCCCTCCGGGACTGTGACCTACGAGCAGTACTTC	CASSPPSGTVTYEQYF
TRBV5-4	TRBJ1-4	17	-	-	TGTGCCAGCAGCTTGGGCGGCTTACCGGGGACTAATGAAAAACTGTTTTTT	CASSLGGLPGTNEKLFF
TRBV11-3	TRBJ2-5	17	-	TRBD2	TGTGCCAGCAGCTTAGATGGTCGGGCGGCGGGGGAAGAGACCCAGTACTTC	CASSLDGRAAGEETQYF
TRBV6-5	TRBJ1-2	14	few	TRBD1	TGTGCCAGCAGTTCCGACAGGGGGCATGGGGGCTACACCTTC	CASSSDRGHGGYTF
TRBV7-2	TRBJ2-7	15	-	-	TGTGCCAGCAGCTTAGGGACAGTGAGCTCCTACGAGCAGTACTTC	CASSLGTVSSYEQYF
TRBV21-1	TRBJ2-3	13	-	-	TGTGCCTACAGTGCAGGGCAGGAAGATACGCAGTATTTT	CAYSAGQEDTQYF
TRBV19	TRBJ1-2	16	-	-	TGTGCCAGTAGTATTGCGCTGGGGGCGACTAACTATGGCTACACCTTC	CASSIALGATNYGYTF
TRBV6-5	TRBJ1-1	12	-	-	TGTGCCAGCAGTGCCCGGACTGCAGAAGCTTTCTTT	CASSARTAEAFF
TRBV2	TRBJ2-5	13	-	TRBD1	TGTGCCAGCAGAGACAGGGGGAGGGAGACCCAGTACTTC	CASRDRGRETQYF
TRBV6-6	TRBJ1-6	14	-	TRBD1	TGTGCCAGCAGTTACACCCAGGGACAGTTATCCCTCCACTTT	CASSYTQGQLSLHF
TRBV6-6	TRBJ2-1	14	-	TRBD2	TGTGCCAGCAGTTACTCGACTAGCGGCAATGAGCAGTTCTTC	CASSYSTSGNEQFF
TRBV15	TRBJ2-3	16	-	-	TGTGCCACCAGCAGAGATCCGGACGGGGGTTCGAATACGCAGTATTTT	CATSRDPDGGSNTQYF
TRBV5-1	TRBJ2-7	14	-	-	TGCGCCAGCAGCTTGTTGGGGAGCTCCTACGAGCAGTACTTC	CASSLLGSSYEQYF
TRBV5-4	TRBJ1-1	14	-	-	TGTGCCAGCAGCCCCGATATGGGCGACCCTGAAGCTTTCTTT	CASSPDMGDPEAFF
TRBV7-3	TRBJ2-1	11	once	TRBD1	TGTGCCAGTGGACAGGACAATGAGCAGTTCTTC	CASGQDNEQFF
TRBV2	TRBJ1-1	15	-	TRBD1	TGTGCCAGCAGTGCGGAGACAGGGCCTTTAACTGAAGCTTTCTTT	CASSAETGPLTEAFF
TRBV5-5	TRBJ2-3	14	-	TRBD2	TGTGCCAGCAGCACCGGGACTATCACAGATACGCAGTATTTT	CASSTGTITDTQYF
TRBV7-2	TRBJ2-3	15	-	TRBD2	TGTGCCAGCAGCTTCTTGAGCGGGGGGGGAAATACGCAGTATTTT	CASSFLSGGGNTQYF
TRBV7-2	TRBJ1-2	15	-	TRBD1	TGTGCCAGCAGATCCGGGACAGGGGGCGCGTTTGGCTACACCTTC	CASRSGTGGAFGYTF
TRBV6-5	TRBJ1-5	13	-	TRBD1	TGTGCCAGCGCTACTAGACAGGGAACCCCCCAGCATTTT	CASATRQGTPQHF
TRBV7-3	TRBJ2-5	15	-	-	TGTGCCAGCAGCTCAACGGGGACAAGGGGGGAGACCCAGTACTTC	CASSSTGTRGETQYF
TRBV7-8	TRBJ2-5	17	-	TRBD2	TGTGCCAGCAGCCAAAACCTAGCGGGGGGTACCCAAGAGACCCAGTACTTC	CASSQNLAGGTQETQYF